This is a list of T cell receptor beta chains from one sample in a study of blood T cell repertoires in COVID-19. Repertoires were generated with immunoSEQ multiplex PCR, while TCRdb's copy carries only in-frame clones and drops some. The sample carries 150,000 to 200,000 clones, roughly four fifths recorded once. The sample was peripheral blood. The receptor source for this set is a woman in her twenties or thirties with acute or convalescent COVID-19. The CDR3 runs from the conserved cysteine through the conserved F or W. The D gene is left open where the match is weak. Not every row has a clone size; where given, it reads once, few, many or a size class.

size: .; D: .; J: TRBJ1-2; V: TRBV6-2/TRBV6-3; DNA: TGTGCCAGCAGTCACGGAATAGGACTCCGAGACTATGGCTACACCTTC; CDR3: CASSHGIGLRDYGYTF
size: .; D: .; J: TRBJ1-4; V: TRBV7-9; DNA: TGTGCCAGCAGCTTATCAGGGGCAACTAATGAAAAACTGTTTTTT; CDR3: CASSLSGATNEKLFF
size: .; D: .; J: TRBJ1-1; V: TRBV5-4; DNA: TGTGCCAGCAGCTTGGTAGCGAACACTGAAGCTTTCTTT; CDR3: CASSLVANTEAFF
size: few; D: .; J: TRBJ1-6; V: TRBV6-2/TRBV6-3; DNA: TGTGCCAGCAGTTGGACACAGGCCGGGAATTCACCCCTCCACTTT; CDR3: CASSWTQAGNSPLHF
size: .; D: .; J: TRBJ2-4; V: TRBV3-1/TRBV3-2; DNA: TGTGCCAGCAGCCAAGGCAGGACTCTAGCCAAAAACATTCAGTACTTC; CDR3: CASSQGRTLAKNIQYF
size: .; D: TRBD2; J: TRBJ2-7; V: TRBV28; DNA: TGTGCCAGCAGCACGGGGGGGGGCTACGAGCAGTACTTC; CDR3: CASSTGGGYEQYF
size: .; D: .; J: TRBJ1-2; V: TRBV4-3; DNA: TGCGCCAGCAGCCAAGATAGCGGGTATGGCTACACCTTC; CDR3: CASSQDSGYGYTF
size: .; D: .; J: TRBJ1-4; V: TRBV30; DNA: TGTGCCTGGAGTGTAGGGGGTCACGTTACAACTAATGAAAAACTGTTTTTT; CDR3: CAWSVGGHVTTNEKLFF
size: .; D: .; J: TRBJ2-2; V: TRBV7-9; DNA: TGTGCCAGCAGCTTACGTACCGGGGTCAGGACCGGGGAGCTGTTTTTT; CDR3: CASSLRTGVRTGELFF
size: .; D: .; J: TRBJ2-7; V: TRBV24-1; DNA: TGTGCCACCAGTGACGGAGGATCCTACGAGCAGTACTTC; CDR3: CATSDGGSYEQYF
size: .; D: .; J: TRBJ1-1; V: TRBV6-6; DNA: TGTGCCAGCAGTTCTACTCGAGAGGGTGAAGCTTTCTTT; CDR3: CASSSTREGEAFF
size: .; D: .; J: TRBJ2-2; V: TRBV21-1; DNA: TGTGCCAGCAGCAAGCAGGGGAAAAACACCGGGGAGCTGTTTTTT; CDR3: CASSKQGKNTGELFF
size: few; D: .; J: TRBJ2-7; V: TRBV5-6; DNA: TGTGCCAGCAGCTTGGGGGGCACCCTTTACGAGCAGTACTTC; CDR3: CASSLGGTLYEQYF
size: .; D: .; J: TRBJ2-1; V: TRBV2; DNA: TGTGCCAGCAGTGCCACGGGTTACAATGAGCAGTTCTTC; CDR3: CASSATGYNEQFF
size: .; D: TRBD2; J: TRBJ2-3; V: TRBV4-2; DNA: TGTGCCAGCAGCCAGACCTCAGCGGGAGTCACTATTACGCAGTATTTT; CDR3: CASSQTSAGVTITQYF
size: .; D: .; J: TRBJ1-1; V: TRBV18; DNA: TGTGCCAGCTCACCACCGGGGGGAGGCACTGAAGCTTTCTTT; CDR3: CASSPPGGGTEAFF